The clone carrying this T cell receptor beta chain was seen ten or more times. No antigen is known for it. These data belong to a study of prognosis after radiotherapy for stage I lung cancer. As for the study in general: In a handful of patients, distant metastases developed after radiotherapy (median approximately 7 months), whereas some 16 patients showed no significant progression.

The genomic DNA TCR beta CDR3 region underwent two rounds of multiplex PCR. Gene-specific TRBV and TRBJ primers were used in PCR round one. TCRdb reprocessed the multiplex PCR reads with MiXCR, giving one entry per CDR3 protein. The sample holds around 30,000 distinct CDR3 sequences; approximately 35% are singletons and the top ten take roughly 27%. This CDR3 has 13 amino acids. CDR1 WSHSY and CDR2 SAAADI come from the germline V gene. Trimming took 9 bases from V and 4 from J; bases not matched to a gene: 4. Study-wide points: The authors reported that TRBV and TRBJ gene usage differed between patients with and without metastases.

Sequenced material: PBMCs, taken before or after stereotactic body radiation therapy (not recorded which). The chain combines TRBV10-2 with TRBJ1-5, with 9 bases identical to TRBD1. The TCR comes from a donor of 50 years or more with non-small cell lung cancer. The CDR3 here is CASSDRGNQPQHF. Here the CDR3 DNA reads TGCGCCAGTAGCGACAGGGGGAATCAGCCCCAGCATTTT.